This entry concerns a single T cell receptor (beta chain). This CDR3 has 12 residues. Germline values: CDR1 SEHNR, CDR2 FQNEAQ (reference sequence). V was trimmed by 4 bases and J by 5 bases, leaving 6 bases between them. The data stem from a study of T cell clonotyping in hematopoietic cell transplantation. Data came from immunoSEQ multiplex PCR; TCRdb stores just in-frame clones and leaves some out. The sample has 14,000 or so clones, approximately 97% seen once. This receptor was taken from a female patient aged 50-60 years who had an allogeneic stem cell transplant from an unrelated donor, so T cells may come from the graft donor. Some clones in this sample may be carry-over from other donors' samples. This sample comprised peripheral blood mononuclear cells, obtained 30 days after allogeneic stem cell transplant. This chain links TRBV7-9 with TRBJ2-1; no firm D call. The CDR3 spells CASSYGNNEQFF. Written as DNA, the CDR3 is TGTGCCAGCAGCTACGGTAACAATGAGCAGTTCTTC.